This entry concerns a single T cell receptor beta chain. What this receptor recognizes is not known. No much larger clone is present one base from it, and per-base qualities are unavailable. TCRbeta CDR3 regions were amplified from genomic DNA by means of the immunoSEQ Assay, a bias-controlled multiplex PCR. Regarding the original processing steps: Nucleated cell counts per sample were estimated from amplification of reference gene primers within the assay. To quantify the absolute abundance of each unique TCRbeta CDR3 rearrangement, sequence reads were collapsed and filtered. For each sample, productive Simpson clonality was calculated as the square root of Simpson's diversity index across productive rearrangements. Not all clones reach the TCRdb copy of this immuneACCESS table, which keeps in-frame sequences only. Checked studies attribute under half of the gap to unresolved V genes and leave the rest unexplained. That table is the source of V, J and clone size, and D and trimming were worked out from the DNA. The sample profile shows approximately 300,000 clones; 70% to 90% of them were found once. Together, the top ten hold around 6.6% of the sample.

CDR3 length: 17 amino acids, cysteine to phenylalanine. Only CDR3 DNA remains: 51 bases, in frame from the first base. Compared with germline, V lacks 2 bases and J lacks 2 bases; bases without a gene match: 7. CDR1 and CDR2, looked up from the germline V gene, are SNHLY and FYNNEI. A second Seattle source provided samples from volunteer blood donors who had recovered from COVID-19. Collaborating institutions collected whole blood in K2EDTA tubes following their own protocols. For TCRbeta analysis, collaborator samples were shipped as frozen whole blood, as isolated PBMCs, or as DNA extracted from either sample type. This sample stems from a study of blood T cell repertoires in COVID-19 (dated by TCRdb to about 2020). About the study as a whole: The collaborator samples originated in the United States, Italy and Spain and spanned the acute and convalescent phases of COVID-19. The prospective study material was composed of cDNA or gDNA derived from T cells, B-cell-depleted T cells, or PBMCs. Subjects who had been exposed to COVID-19, were actively infected with it, or had recovered from it provided the deeply sampled blood TCRbeta repertoires that made up the dataset. A freely available public database, intended as a resource for researchers studying the immune response to SARS-CoV-2, is where the repertoires were released. Samples came from the ongoing ImmuneRACE study (first 160 participants) plus 1,254 subjects from 6 global collaborators. Nearly every sample came with metadata listing a de-identified subject ID, COVID-19 status, age in years and sex. Where available, HLA class I and class II types were obtained from metadata supplied by the sample provider rather than from assay-based typing. Study-wide conclusions, independent of this receptor: Clinical and demographic metadata were provided uncurated, with the amount varying by source and participant.

This receptor was identified in a man between 18 and 35 years old who had recovered from COVID-19. The sequence links TRBV2 to TRBJ2-3; 10 bases in between match TRBD2. Material: peripheral blood. The nucleotide sequence reads as follows: TGTGCCAGCAGTGAAAGGACTAGCGGAGTACTCACAGATACGCAGTATTTT. It encodes CASSERTSGVLTDTQYF.